This TCR beta chain was recorded in a study of post-analysis software for immune sequencing data. TCR beta cDNA libraries had unique molecular identifiers. In TCRdb, the PCR reads were re-called with MiXCR into one record per CDR3 protein. The table has about 800,000 distinct CDR3 sequences, roughly 27% seen once. Findings and limits, study-wide: Controls significantly exceeded multiple sclerosis patients in normalized Chao1 diversity. When patients were compared with controls, five TRBV segments were more frequent, TRBV5-6, TRBV5-1 and TRBV20-1 among them.

On this clonotype: As yet, its antigen is unknown.

CDR3 length: 14 amino acids. V shed 6 bases and J 11 bases; nucleotides not matched to a gene: 14. Germline V gives CDR1 ENHRY, CDR2 SYGVKD. The sequenced sample was blood. The rearrangement uses TRBV10-3 and TRBJ2-5, with 8 bases matching TRBD2. The origin of this receptor is a girl aged 5-17 years with multiple sclerosis. The CDR3 DNA reads TGTGCCATCAGCGGGGGGGCCTCGGTCAATGAGCAGTACTTC. Protein: CAISGGASVNEQYF.